This T cell receptor beta chain was documented in a study of cytomegalovirus exposure and HLA in healthy donors. The CDR3 runs 16 residues. The germline CDR1 and CDR2 sequences are SGHTA and FQGNSA. The ends were cut back, 2 bases at V and 1 base at J, with 9 bases in the middle. PCR primers comprised 60 Vbeta and 13 Jbeta primers. The protocol was immunoSEQ multiplex PCR, while the TCRdb copy is restricted to in-frame clones and leaves out a portion. The table records 110,000 to 150,000 clones, around 80% of them present only once. The chain links TRBV7-2 to TRBJ1-6, with D maybe TRBD1 (5 bases). The sample consisted of PBMCs. The clonotype originates from a female donor in good health and CMV-seronegative. CDR3 coding DNA: TGTGCCAGCAGCTTAAGGGCAGGGTCCTATAATTCACCCCTCCACTTT. It codes for CASSLRAGSYNSPLHF.